A single sample is the source of the 15 T cell receptor beta chains below, sequenced in a study of shared clonotypes between healthy human individuals. Profiled with immunoSEQ multiplex PCR; TCRdb holds only in-frame clones, not every one. The table includes around 720,000 clones, 55% to 85% detected once. The sample comprised memory CD4+ T cells sorted from blood. Indicated subset: CD45RA-negative fraction. The receptors shown here come from a woman aged 25 to 39 in good health.

The rearrangement links TRBV23-1 to TRBJ2-2, with no clear D. TRBV23-1 counts as an open reading frame of uncertain function. This CDR3 has 17 amino acids. V was clipped by 4 bases and J by 5 bases, with 20 bases between them. The CDR3: CASSRPLTYRVTGELFF. CDR3 DNA: TGCGCCAGCAGTCGACCCCTCACTTACAGAGTGACCGGGGAGCTGTTTTTT.

The V call is TRBV5-1, the J call TRBJ1-1, with unresolved D. Germline-derived CDR1 and CDR2 are SGHRS and YFSETQ. The CDR3 loop spans 16 amino acids. V was pared by 0 bases and J by 3 bases, with 15 bases between. The CDR3 DNA reads TGCGCCAGCAGCTTGGGGTTCTTTGAAGTTGACACTGAAGCTTTCTTT. Its translation is CASSLGFFEVDTEAFF.

The chain employs TRBV6-6 and TRBJ1-2, with 7 nucleotides matching TRBD1. Germline CDR1 reads MNHNY; CDR2 reads SVGAGI (reference sequence). Trimming took 6 bases from V and 2 from J; bases not matched to a gene: 6. This CDR3 is 14 amino acids long. CDR3 sequence (DNA): TGTGCCAGCAGGCCGACAGGGTACAACTATGGCTACACCTTC. Encoded protein: CASRPTGYNYGYTF.

For this clone: A much larger clone sits a single nucleotide away, making a read error possible. Other nucleotide sequences in the sample specify the same CDR3. This sequence joins TRBV5-1 and TRBJ2-2, with TRBD1 as a possible D gene (5 bases). V lost 2 bases, J lost 3 bases, and 11 bases lay in between. This CDR3 contains 15 residues. The germline V gene has CDR1 SGHRS and CDR2 YFSETQ. The CDR3 is CASSFGDRDTGELFF. Written as DNA, the CDR3 is TGCGCCAGCAGCTTCGGAGACAGAGACACCGGGGAGCTGTTTTTT.

This clone appeared a few times. V is TRBV5-1 and J is TRBJ1-2, with a weak D call TRBD1 (5 bases). The CDR3 sequence is 14 residues long. Looked up from germline, CDR1 is SGHRS and CDR2 is YFSETQ. The V end lost 4 bases, the J end lost 3 bases, and 13 bases lay between the germline ends. The CDR3 sequence: CASSPGEGHYGYTF. In DNA form, the CDR3 reads TGCGCCAGCAGCCCGGGGGAGGGTCACTATGGCTACACCTTC.

This rearrangement joins TRBV4-1 to TRBJ2-1, with D unclear. The germline V and J ends were trimmed by 6 bases and 5 bases, with 5 bases remaining between them. The CDR3 sequence is 11 residues long. CDR1 is MGHRA, CDR2 YSYEKL, per germline. For the CDR3, the DNA is TGCGCCAGCAGTCTTGACAATGAGCAGTTCTTC. Translating it yields CASSLDNEQFF.

Here the CDR3 reads CASSLAPSDNTEAFF. CDR3 DNA sequence: TGTGCCAGCAGCTTAGCGCCGTCGGATAACACTGAAGCTTTCTTT. The rearrangement links TRBV7-8 to TRBJ1-1; D is uncertain. This CDR3 region has 15 residues. CDR1 and CDR2 from the germline V gene are SGHVS and FQNEAQ. The germline V and J ends were trimmed by 0 bases and 2 bases, with 10 bases remaining between them.

The V gene is TRBV6-1, the J gene TRBJ1-5, with 8 bases aligning to TRBD1. The junction had 8 bases not matched to a gene; V was cut back by 3 bases and J by 1 base. The CDR3 extends over 17 amino acids. The V gene's germline CDR1 is MNHNS and CDR2 SASEGT. CDR3 sequence: CASSEIQDRVSNQPQHF. In DNA, the CDR3 is TGTGCCAGCAGTGAGATCCAGGACAGGGTAAGCAATCAGCCCCAGCATTTT.

The rearrangement joins TRBV4-2 to TRBJ2-1; D is undetermined. CDR3 length: 13 residues. Germline loops: CDR1 LGHNA, CDR2 YNFKEQ. The ends were cut back, 4 bases at V and 4 bases at J, with 8 bases in the middle. This chain's CDR3 is CASSPGSYNEQFF. For the CDR3, the DNA is TGTGCCAGCAGCCCCGGGTCTTACAATGAGCAGTTCTTC.

The chain couples TRBV19 to TRBJ2-1; possibly TRBD1 or TRBD2 for D (6 bases each). CDR1 is LNHDA, CDR2 SQIVND, per germline (reference sequence). Trimming left V 5 bases short and J 1 base short, with 15 bases between. This CDR3 contains 16 residues. The CDR3 DNA is TGTGCCAGTAGTCCGTTAGGGGGAGGTTCCTACAATGAGCAGTTCTTC. It is translated as CASSPLGGGSYNEQFF.

The sample holds a few counts of this clone. The genes are TRBV7-9 and TRBJ1-2; D might be TRBD1 (5 bases). The CDR3 loop spans 12 amino acids. The V end lost 7 bases, the J end lost 6 bases, and 12 bases lay between the germline ends. In germline, CDR1 is SEHNR, CDR2 FQNEAQ (reference sequence). The CDR3 DNA is TGTGCCAGCACCAGGGAGGATAATGGCTACACCTTC. Residues: CASTREDNGYTF.

This clone appeared a few times. The J gene is TRBJ1-1, the V gene TRBV29-1; 10 bases agree with TRBD1. The CDR3 runs 11 residues. Germline values: CDR1 SQVTM, CDR2 ANQGSEA. The ends lost 6 bases at V and 10 bases at J; junction bases unmatched: 5. The CDR3 DNA reads TGCAGCGTGACGGGACAGGGGCGAGCTTTCTTT. Translated: CSVTGQGRAFF.

The chain is built from TRBV30 and TRBJ1-5; D ambiguous. V was shortened by 2 bases and J by 4 bases, with 6 bases between the two germline ends. Germline V CDR1 and CDR2: GTSNPN, SVGIG (reference sequence). This CDR3 has 12 residues. The CDR3 bases are TGTGCCTGGAGTAGAAATAATCAGCCCCAGCATTTT. Translated: CAWSRNNQPQHF. The whole variable domain, filled in from reference TRBV30 and TRBJ1-5, reads SQTIHQWPATLVQPVGSPLSLECTVEGTSNPNLYWYRQAAGRGLQLLFYSVGIGQISSEVPQNLSASRPQDRQFILSSKKLLLSDSGFYLCAWSRNNQPQHFGDGTRLSIL.

The CDR3 reads CASSLYSSNQPQHF. CDR3 sequence (DNA): TGTGCCAGCAGTTTATACAGTAGCAATCAGCCCCAGCATTTT. The chain carries TRBV28 and TRBJ1-5; no definite D call. Trimming stripped 1 base from V and 0 bases from J, with 4 bases between. Germline V lookup: CDR1 MDHEN, CDR2 SYDVKM. There are 14 residues in the CDR3.

This rearrangement joins TRBV29-1 to TRBJ2-7; 7 bases are a match to TRBD1. This CDR3 is built from 13 residues. The V gene's germline CDR1 is SQVTM and CDR2 ANQGSEA. J was trimmed by 7 bases and V by 4 bases; bases with no gene match: 10. The CDR3 DNA follows: TGCAGCGTTGCCCTGACAGGGTTCTGGGAGCAGTACTTC. It is translated as CSVALTGFWEQYF.